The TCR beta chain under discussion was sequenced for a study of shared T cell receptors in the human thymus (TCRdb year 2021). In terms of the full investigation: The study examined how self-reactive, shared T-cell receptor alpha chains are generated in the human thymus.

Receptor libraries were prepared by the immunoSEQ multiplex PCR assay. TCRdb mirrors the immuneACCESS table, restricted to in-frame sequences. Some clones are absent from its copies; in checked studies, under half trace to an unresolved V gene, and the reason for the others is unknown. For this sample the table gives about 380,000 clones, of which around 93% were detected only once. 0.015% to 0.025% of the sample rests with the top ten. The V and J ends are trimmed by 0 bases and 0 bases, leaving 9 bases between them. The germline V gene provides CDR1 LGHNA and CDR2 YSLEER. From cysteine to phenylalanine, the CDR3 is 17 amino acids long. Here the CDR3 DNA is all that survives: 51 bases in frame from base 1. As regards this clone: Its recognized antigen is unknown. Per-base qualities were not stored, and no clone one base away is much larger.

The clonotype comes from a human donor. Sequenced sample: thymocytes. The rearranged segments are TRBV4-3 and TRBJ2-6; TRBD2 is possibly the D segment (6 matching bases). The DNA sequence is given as TGCGCCAGCAGCCAAGATGTAGCGGTCTCTGGGGCCAACGTCCTGACTTTC. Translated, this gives CASSQDVAVSGANVLTF.